Presented here are 16 T cell receptor beta chains from one specimen sequenced in a study of CD8+ T cells in alopecia areata. The sequencing template was cDNA reverse transcribed from extracted RNA. Only in-frame clones appear in the TCRdb table, and some are missing; sequencing was by immunoSEQ multiplex PCR. The profile shows about 150,000 clones, about 87% of them singletons. Sequencing used CD8+ T cells sorted from blood, obtained at week 0. The receptors were sampled from a human donor with alopecia areata.

This clone occurred once. The genes are TRBV5-4 and TRBJ2-7; TRBD1 is a possible D gene (5 bases). The germline V gene has CDR1 SGHNT and CDR2 YYREEE (reference sequence). This CDR3 is built from 12 residues. Trimming left V 0 bases short and J 7 bases short, with 8 bases between. Written as DNA, the CDR3 is TGTGCCAGCAGCTTGGGGACAAGAGAGCAGTACTTC. This encodes CASSLGTREQYF. Based on the CDR3 plus reference TRBV5-4 and TRBJ2-7, the full variable domain is ETGVTQSPTHLIKTRGQQVTLRCSSQSGHNTVSWYQQALGQGPQFIFQYYREEENGRGNFPPRFSGLQFPNYSSELNVNALELDDSALYLCASSLGTREQYFGPGTRLTVT.

The V call is TRBV4-1, the J call TRBJ2-7, with TRBD1 identical over 7 bases. The CDR3 has 14 amino acids. CDR1 is MGHRA, CDR2 YSYEKL, per germline. Trimming took 1 base from V and 3 from J; bases not matched to a gene: 3. Here the CDR3 DNA reads TGCGCCAGCAGCCAAGTGGACAGGAACTACGAGCAGTACTTC. Translating gives CASSQVDRNYEQYF.

The chain links TRBV21-1 to TRBJ2-1. TRBV21-1 corresponds to a pseudogene. This CDR3 spans 14 amino acids. CDR3 amino acids: CASLDGGECNEQFF. Here the CDR3 DNA reads TGTGCCAGCTTGGATGGGGGAGAGTGTAATGAGCAGTTCTTC.

This chain joins TRBV12-2 and TRBJ1-5. TRBV12-2 is a pseudogene. The CDR3 has 16 residues. CDR3 nucleotides: TGTGCAAGTCGCTTAGCGCAGCGCTGTAGCAATCAGCCCCAGCATTTT. It translates to CASRLAQRCSNQPQHF.

The rearrangement links TRBV2 to TRBJ2-1; either TRBD1 or TRBD2 may fit D (5 bases each). Germline V CDR1 and CDR2: SNHLY, FYNNEI. With 4 bases removed from V and 7 bases from J, the gap between germline ends came to 8 bases. The CDR3 totals 12 residues. This chain's CDR3 is CASSVGVNEQFF. CDR3 DNA sequence: TGTGCCAGCAGTGTGGGGGTTAATGAGCAGTTCTTC. The full variable domain, completed using reference TRBV2 and TRBJ2-1, is EPEVTQTPSHQVTQMGQEVILRCVPISNHLYFYWYRQILGQKVEFLVSFYNNEISEKSEIFDDQFSVERPDGSNFTLKIRSTKLEDSAMYFCASSVGVNEQFFGPGTRLTVL.

The DNA for the CDR3 is TGTGCCACCAGCCCCCAGAATGGGGGAGATGAGCAGTTCTTC. Protein sequence: CATSPQNGGDEQFF. J is TRBJ2-1 and V is TRBV15; D is tentatively TRBD1 or TRBD2 (5 bases each). Germline V gives CDR1 LNHNV, CDR2 YYDKDF (reference sequence). The CDR3 length is 14 residues. V lost 5 bases and J lost 8, with 16 bases in between.

This clone has just one count. The chain employs TRBV27 and TRBJ1-2; TRBD1 matches at 11 bases. With 4 bases clipped from V and 4 bases from J, the junction kept 8 bases outside the gene matches. CDR1 is MNHEY and CDR2 is SMNVEV in the germline V gene (reference sequence). The CDR3 is 16 residues long. In nucleotides, the CDR3 is TGTGCCAGCAGTTCCCAGGACAGGGGGCCGAGCTATGGCTACACCTTC. Its protein is CASSSQDRGPSYGYTF.

The rearrangement links TRBV9 to TRBJ2-3; 8 nucleotides match TRBD2. The germline V gene has CDR1 SGDLS and CDR2 YYNGEE. The CDR3 loop spans 15 amino acids. The V segment lost 0 bases and the J segment 6 bases; nucleotides outside the gene matches: 6. In DNA, the CDR3 is TGTGCCAGCAGCGTAGACGGGGGGGAAAGGGATACGCAGTATTTT. This codes for CASSVDGGERDTQYF.

J is TRBJ2-5 and V is TRBV7-9; a possible D gene is TRBD2 (6 bases). The CDR3 is 16 amino acids. Trimming shortened V by 2 bases and J by 0 bases, and 13 bases separated the two germline ends. Per germline, CDR1 SEHNR and CDR2 FQNEAQ (reference sequence). DNA for the CDR3: TGTGCCAGCAGCTTACTAGGACTAACGTACCAAGAGACCCAGTACTTC. This codes for CASSLLGLTYQETQYF.

V is TRBV6-5 and J is TRBJ1-1; D is undetermined. The CDR3 contains 11 residues. The germline CDR1 and CDR2 sequences are MNHEY and SVGAGI. The V end was cut by 4 bases, the J end by 4 bases, with 4 bases between. The CDR3 nucleotides are TGTGCCAGCAGTTCCCCCACTGAAGCTTTCTTT. Residues: CASSSPTEAFF.

In its sample, this clone was seen a few times. This chain joins TRBV7-2 and TRBJ1-2, with D maybe TRBD1 (5 bases). V lost 4 bases to trimming and J lost 4 bases, with 16 bases between them. The CDR3 consists of 15 residues. CDR1 SGHTA and CDR2 FQGNSA come from the germline V gene. The CDR3 region is CASSYLLGEGYGYTF. In DNA form, the CDR3 reads TGTGCCAGCAGCTACCTTCTAGGGGAGGGCTATGGCTACACCTTC.

This rearrangement joins TRBV7-9 to TRBJ2-2; TRBD1 agrees at 9 bases. The germline V gene encodes CDR1 SEHNR and CDR2 FQNEAQ (reference sequence). V shed 4 bases and J 7 bases; nucleotides not matched to a gene: 7. CDR3 length: 15 amino acids. The CDR3 DNA follows: TGTGCCAGCAGCTGGGAACAGGGGGCCAACGGGGAGCTGTTTTTT. Protein product: CASSWEQGANGELFF.

This clone came up once. One junction end disagrees with the germline gene, perhaps due to a read error. The sample carries other DNA sequences with the same CDR3. V usage is TRBV19 and J usage is TRBJ1-1, with a weak D call TRBD1 (6 bases). The CDR3 loop spans 12 amino acids. Germline values: CDR1 LNHDA, CDR2 SQIVND (reference sequence). The CDR3 coding sequence is TGTGCCAGTAGTAAGGACAGTACGGAAGCTTTCTTC. This codes for CASSKDSTEAFF. The variable domain in full, with the rest retrieved from reference TRBV19 and TRBJ1-1, is DGGITQSPKYLFRKEGQNVTLSCEQNLNHDAMYWYRQDPGQGLRLIYYSQIVNDFQKGDIAEGYSVSREKKESFPLTVTSAQKNPTAFYLCASSKDSTEAFFGQGTRLTVV.

The J gene is TRBJ1-2, the V gene TRBV9, with TRBD1 as a possible D gene (6 bases). The germline gives CDR1 SGDLS, CDR2 YYNGEE. V shed 4 bases and J shed 8 bases, with 24 bases lying between them. This CDR3 comprises 16 residues. The CDR3 sequence is CASSPRQAPDTVGYTF. CDR3 coding DNA: TGTGCCAGCAGCCCAAGACAGGCCCCCGACACGGTGGGCTACACCTTC.

V gene TRBV6-5 combines with J gene TRBJ2-4; D possibly uses TRBD1 or TRBD2 (5 bases each). The CDR3 consists of 13 residues. Trimming took off 0 bases at V and 8 bases at J, with 8 bases between the two ends. Germline lookup yields CDR1 MNHEY and CDR2 SVGAGI. The CDR3: CASSYSGTDIQYF. The CDR3 DNA follows: TGTGCCAGCAGTTACTCCGGGACGGACATTCAGTACTTC.

Remarks on this clone: Other nucleotide sequences from this sample produce the same CDR3. V is TRBV27 and J is TRBJ2-1; TRBD2 agrees at 11 bases. The germline V gene encodes CDR1 MNHEY and CDR2 SMNVEV (reference sequence). Losses at the gene ends were 4 bases for V and 6 bases for J; bases not matched to a gene: 5. The CDR3 runs to 15 residues. The CDR3 bases are TGTGCCAGCAGTTCCGGGACTAGCGGACTCAATGAGCAGTTCTTC. Translated: CASSSGTSGLNEQFF.